A selection of T cell receptor beta chains follows, all from one sample in a study of CXCR3-negative and CXCR3-positive naive CD8 T cells. Reprocessing the 5' RACE reads, TCRdb reports a single entry for every CDR3 protein and omits DNA. The table for this sample gives under 150,000 distinct CDR3 sequences. The sample was naive CXCR3+ CD8+ T cells from blood. The receptors were sampled from a human donor in good health. Some clones in this sample may be carry-over from other donors' samples. Both conserved end residues are part of each CDR3.

TRBJ1-1 TRBV20-1 CSARTGMYTEAFF
TRBJ2-7 TRBV5-1 CASSPLDPYEQYF
TRBJ2-7 TRBV29-1 CSVEDPGKSSYEQYF
TRBJ1-6 TRBV4-3 CASSHDGTGVSPLHF
TRBJ2-7 TRBV10-3 CAISESVGYNEQYF
TRBJ2-3 TRBV30 CAWSDLEQSTDTQYF
TRBJ2-7 TRBV7-9 CASSLAVGTSGIEQYF
TRBJ2-1 TRBV18 CASSMTGESSYNEQFF
TRBJ2-2 TRBV15 CATSRGELYANTGELFF
TRBJ2-7 TRBV28 CASSWGPAETYEQYF
TRBJ2-2 TRBV20-1 CSATEGAGELFF
TRBJ2-1 TRBV30 CAWETVSSYNEQFF
TRBJ2-7 TRBV29-1 CSVEDARTESYEQYF
TRBJ2-1 TRBV28 CASSYHRGQGNYNEQFF
TRBJ2-7 TRBV6-5 CATTDRSSYEQYF
TRBJ1-5 TRBV19 CASSRQGPVQPQHF
TRBJ1-5 TRBV18 CASSPGWRNQPQHF
TRBJ2-1 TRBV5-1 CASSLAQSQGVGYNEQFF
TRBJ2-7 TRBV27 CASSLSGLAGYEQYF
TRBJ2-1 TRBV19 CASSVSGGIYNEQFF
TRBJ1-1 TRBV20-1 CSAPDSMNTEAFF
TRBJ1-1 TRBV29-1 CSVEGTGDTEAFF
TRBJ2-3 TRBV20-1 CSAPSGGARITDTQYF
TRBJ2-3 TRBV11-3 CASSSSYDPARNTDTQYF
TRBJ2-2 TRBV2 CASRERDTGELFF
TRBJ2-1 TRBV10-2 CASSEVYASDEQFF
TRBJ2-2 TRBV6-2/TRBV6-3 CASSYSGWRTDNTGELFF
TRBJ2-1 TRBV6-5 CASSYSSNTKTEQFF
TRBJ2-7 TRBV11-2 CASSLEFDSSYEQYF
TRBJ2-5 TRBV7-8 CASSYEGMSGQETQYF
TRBJ2-5 TRBV7-9 CASSSEDRGQETQYF
TRBJ2-4 TRBV2 CASSEAGQRMAKNIQYF
TRBJ2-7 TRBV29-1 CSVEFRDREHEQYF
TRBJ2-6 TRBV5-1 CASSLARTISGANVLTF
TRBJ2-5 TRBV9 CASNGILGETQYF
TRBJ1-2 TRBV27 CASSPQVNYGYTF
TRBJ2-3 TRBV15 CATRGREADTQYF